This T cell receptor beta chain emerged from a study of cytomegalovirus exposure and HLA in healthy donors. Per germline, CDR1 LNHDA and CDR2 SQIVND (reference sequence). Trimming left V 7 bases short and J 6 bases short, with 10 bases between. The CDR3 is 12 residues long. The PCR contained 60 Vbeta and 13 Jbeta primers. Only in-frame clones appear in the TCRdb table, and some are missing; sequencing was by immunoSEQ multiplex PCR. The sample yields fewer than 150,000 clones, roughly 74% seen once. The chain employs TRBV19 and TRBJ1-5; perhaps TRBD1 as D (6 bases). The clonotype originates from a woman in her forties or fifties in good health and CMV-seropositive. The sample consisted of PBMCs. The CDR3 DNA reads TGTGCCAGTACAGGGGTTGGTCAGCCCCAGCATTTT. This translates into CASTGVGQPQHF.